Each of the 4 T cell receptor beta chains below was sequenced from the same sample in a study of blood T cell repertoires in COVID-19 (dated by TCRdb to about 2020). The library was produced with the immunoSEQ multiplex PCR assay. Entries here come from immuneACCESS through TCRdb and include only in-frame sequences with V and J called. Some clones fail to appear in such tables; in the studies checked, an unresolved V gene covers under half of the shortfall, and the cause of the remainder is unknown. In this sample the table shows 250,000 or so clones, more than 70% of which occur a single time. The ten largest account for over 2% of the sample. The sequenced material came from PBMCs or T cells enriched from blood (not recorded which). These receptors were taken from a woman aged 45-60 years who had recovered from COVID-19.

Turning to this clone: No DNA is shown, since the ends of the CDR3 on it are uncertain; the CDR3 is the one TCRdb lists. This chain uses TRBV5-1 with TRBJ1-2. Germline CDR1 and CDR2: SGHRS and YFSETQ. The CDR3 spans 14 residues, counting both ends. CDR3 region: CASSRVAGGSDGTF.

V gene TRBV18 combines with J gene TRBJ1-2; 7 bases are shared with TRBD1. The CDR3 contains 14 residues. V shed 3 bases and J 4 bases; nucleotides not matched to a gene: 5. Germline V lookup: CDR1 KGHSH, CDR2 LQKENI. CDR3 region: CASSPARDSYGYTF. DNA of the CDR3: TGTGCCAGCTCACCGGCCCGGGACAGCTATGGCTACACCTTC.

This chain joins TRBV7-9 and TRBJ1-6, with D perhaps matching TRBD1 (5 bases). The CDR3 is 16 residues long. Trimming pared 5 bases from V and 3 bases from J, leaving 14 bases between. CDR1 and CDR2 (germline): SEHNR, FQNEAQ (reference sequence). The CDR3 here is CASSPAGVIYNSPLHF. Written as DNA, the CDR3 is TGTGCCAGCAGCCCAGCGGGGGTAATCTATAATTCACCCCTCCACTTT.

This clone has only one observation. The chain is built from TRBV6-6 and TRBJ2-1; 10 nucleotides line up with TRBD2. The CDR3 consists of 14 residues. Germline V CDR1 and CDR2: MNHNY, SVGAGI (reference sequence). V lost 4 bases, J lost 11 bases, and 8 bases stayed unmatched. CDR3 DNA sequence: TGTGCCAGCAGTTGGCTAGCGGGGGAAGTGAAGCAGTTCTTC. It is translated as CASSWLAGEVKQFF.